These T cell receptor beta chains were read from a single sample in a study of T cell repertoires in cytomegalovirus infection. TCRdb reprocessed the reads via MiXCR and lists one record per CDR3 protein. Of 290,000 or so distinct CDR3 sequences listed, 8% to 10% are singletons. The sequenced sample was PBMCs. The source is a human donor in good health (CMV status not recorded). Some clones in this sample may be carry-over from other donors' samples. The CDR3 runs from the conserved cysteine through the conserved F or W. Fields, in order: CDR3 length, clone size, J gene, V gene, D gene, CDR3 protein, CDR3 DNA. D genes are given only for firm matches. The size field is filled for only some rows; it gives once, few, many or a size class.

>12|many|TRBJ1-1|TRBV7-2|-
CASSLARQEAFF
TGTGCCAGCAGCTTAGCTCGACAGGAAGCTTTCTTT
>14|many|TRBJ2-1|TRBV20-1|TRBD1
CSATRGQGGNEQFF
TGCAGTGCGACCAGAGGACAGGGTGGGAATGAGCAGTTCTTC
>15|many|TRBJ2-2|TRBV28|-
CASRTGTVNTGELFF
TGTGCCAGCAGGACCGGGACGGTGAACACCGGGGAGCTGTTTTTT
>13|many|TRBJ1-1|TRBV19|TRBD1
CASTRGLNTEAFF
TGTGCCAGTACCAGGGGGCTGAACACTGAAGCTTTCTTT
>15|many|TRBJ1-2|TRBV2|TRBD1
CASRDRDRDNYGYTF
TGTGCCAGCAGGGACCGGGACAGGGATAACTATGGCTACACCTTC
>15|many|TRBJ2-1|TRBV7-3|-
CASSLEETRVGEQFF
TGTGCCAGCAGCTTAGAGGAGACTAGAGTCGGTGAGCAGTTCTTC
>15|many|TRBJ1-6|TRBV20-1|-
CSARYPSRSNSPLHF
TGCAGTGCTAGATACCCCAGCAGGAGTAATTCACCCCTCCACTTT
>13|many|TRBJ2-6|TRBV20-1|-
CSASISGANVLTF
TGCAGTGCTTCGATCTCTGGGGCCAACGTCCTGACTTTC
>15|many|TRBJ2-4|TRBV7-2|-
CASSLEGVAKNIQYF
TGTGCCAGCAGCTTAGAAGGGGTAGCCAAAAACATTCAGTACTTC
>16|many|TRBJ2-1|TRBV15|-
CATRDTGVASYNEQFF
TGTGCCACCAGAGACACGGGAGTCGCTTCCTACAATGAGCAGTTCTTC
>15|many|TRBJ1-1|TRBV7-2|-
CASSPDPGPNTEAFF
TGTGCCAGCAGCCCCGATCCGGGACCGAACACTGAAGCTTTCTTT
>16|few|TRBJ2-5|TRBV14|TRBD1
CASSVPGQGFKETQYF
TGTGCCAGCAGTGTTCCGGGACAGGGTTTTAAAGAGACCCAGTACTTC
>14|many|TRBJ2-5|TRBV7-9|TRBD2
CASSRGTRQETQYF
TGTGCCAGCAGCCGAGGGACTAGACAAGAGACCCAGTACTTC
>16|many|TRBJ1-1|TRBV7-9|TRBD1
CASSTMSPGQGSEAFF
TGTGCCAGCAGCACCATGAGTCCGGGACAGGGGTCTGAAGCTTTCTTT
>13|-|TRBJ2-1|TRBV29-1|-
CSVAGGDYNEQFF
TGCAGCGTTGCCGGGGGCGATTACAATGAGCAGTTCTTC
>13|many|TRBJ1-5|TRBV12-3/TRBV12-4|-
CASSFEGDRPQHF
TGTGCCAGCAGTTTCGAAGGAGATCGGCCCCAGCATTTT
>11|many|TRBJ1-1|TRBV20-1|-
CSARDMGGAFF
TGCAGTGCTAGAGATATGGGGGGAGCTTTCTTT
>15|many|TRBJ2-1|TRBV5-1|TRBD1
CASSWGDRGLDEQFF
TGCGCCAGCAGCTGGGGGGACAGGGGTCTCGATGAGCAGTTCTTC
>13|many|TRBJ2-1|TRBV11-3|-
CASSAYRESEQFF
TGTGCCAGCAGCGCCTACAGGGAGAGTGAGCAGTTCTTC
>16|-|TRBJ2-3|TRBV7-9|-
CASSLLGVGGTDTQYF
TGTGCCAGCAGCTTACTTGGGGTAGGAGGCACAGATACGCAGTATTTT
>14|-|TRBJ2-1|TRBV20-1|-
CSASGQLPYNEQFF
TGCAGTGCTAGTGGCCAGCTACCCTACAATGAGCAGTTCTTC
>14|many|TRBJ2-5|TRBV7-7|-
CASSLVGKQETQYF
TGTGCTAGCAGCTTAGTCGGGAAACAAGAGACCCAGTACTTC
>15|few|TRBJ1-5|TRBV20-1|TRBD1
CSAQNGTGKYQPQHF
TGCAGTGCCCAAAATGGGACAGGAAAGTATCAGCCCCAGCATTTT
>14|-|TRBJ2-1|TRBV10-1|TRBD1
CASSRDRENNEQFF
TGCGCCAGCAGTCGGGACAGGGAAAACAATGAGCAGTTCTTC
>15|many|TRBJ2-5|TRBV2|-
CATTTGTKYQETQYF
TGTGCCACCACCACCGGGACAAAGTACCAAGAGACCCAGTACTTC
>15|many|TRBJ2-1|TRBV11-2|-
CASSGPNSFYNEQFF
TGTGCCAGCAGCGGTCCAAACAGCTTTTACAATGAGCAGTTCTTC
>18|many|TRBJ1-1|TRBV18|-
CASSPLPRLLGVNTEAFF
TGTGCCAGCTCACCACTTCCCCGACTGCTGGGGGTTAACACTGAAGCTTTCTTT
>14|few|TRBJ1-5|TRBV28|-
CASSWGGGMQPQHF
TGTGCCAGCAGTTGGGGCGGGGGAATGCAGCCCCAGCATTTT
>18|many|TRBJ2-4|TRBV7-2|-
CASSTDPGGFGAKNIQYF
TGTGCCAGCAGCACTGACCCAGGGGGGTTTGGGGCCAAAAACATTCAGTACTTC
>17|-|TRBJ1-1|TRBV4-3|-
CASSHSINTDMNTEAFF
TGCGCCAGCAGCCACTCAATTAACACGGATATGAACACTGAAGCTTTCTTT
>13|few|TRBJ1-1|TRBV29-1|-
CSVGTAMNTEAFF
TGCAGCGTTGGGACAGCCATGAACACTGAAGCTTTCTTT
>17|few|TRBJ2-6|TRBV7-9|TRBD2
CASSLRSGGTGANVLTF
TGTGCCAGCAGCTTAAGGTCGGGAGGGACTGGGGCCAACGTCCTGACTTTC
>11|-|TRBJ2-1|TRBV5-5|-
CASSFGHEQFF
TGTGCCAGCAGCTTTGGGCATGAGCAGTTCTTC
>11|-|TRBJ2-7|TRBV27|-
CASRERAEQYF
TGTGCCAGCAGAGAGCGGGCCGAGCAGTACTTC
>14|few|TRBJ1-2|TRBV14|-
CASSPPGRDYGYTF
TGTGCCAGCAGCCCGCCAGGGCGAGACTATGGCTACACCTTC
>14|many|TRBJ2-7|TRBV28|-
CASSTPTNSYEQYF
TGTGCCAGCAGCACCCCCACGAATTCCTACGAGCAGTACTTC
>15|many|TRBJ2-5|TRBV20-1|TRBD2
CSARDPRTSGATQYF
TGCAGTGCTAGAGATCCCAGGACTAGCGGGGCAACCCAGTACTTC
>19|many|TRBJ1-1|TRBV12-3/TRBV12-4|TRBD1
CASSFLLEGTGNLDTEAFF
TGTGCCAGCAGTTTCCTTCTTGAAGGGACAGGGAATTTGGACACTGAAGCTTTCTTT
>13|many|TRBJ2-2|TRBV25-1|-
CASSVDSAGELFF
TGTGCCAGCAGTGTGGACAGCGCCGGGGAGCTGTTTTTT
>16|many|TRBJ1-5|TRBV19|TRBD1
CASSTRTPRGNQPQHF
TGTGCCAGTAGTACGCGAACTCCCAGGGGGAATCAGCCCCAGCATTTT
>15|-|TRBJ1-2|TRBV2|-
CASSAQGDSNYGYTF
TGTGCCAGCAGTGCTCAGGGAGATTCTAACTATGGCTACACCTTC
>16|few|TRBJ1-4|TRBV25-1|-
CASSGPGGAINEKLFF
TGTGCCAGCAGTGGTCCCGGAGGGGCCATCAATGAAAAACTGTTTTTT
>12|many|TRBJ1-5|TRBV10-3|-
CAISESDQPQHF
TGTGCCATCAGTGAAAGCGATCAGCCCCAGCATTTT